This T cell receptor beta chain appears in the sequencing data of a study of T cells in Graves' hyperthyroidism and ophthalmopathy. Study-wide points: In validation, the model predicted ophthalmopathy. These predictions came a median about 6.2 months before onset.

Patients showing uncontrolled infection, other autoimmune disease, pregnancy or lactation were ineligible. The diagnostic basis comprised clinical symptoms, serum thyroxine and TRAb, thyroid ultrasound and orbital computed tomography. Amplification targeted TCR beta CDR3 regions from RNA transcripts. HTBI primers were used for first-round RT-PCR of the TCR CDR3. TCRdb redid the calling of the multiplex PCR reads with MiXCR, one entry per CDR3 protein. The top ten clones hold roughly 40% of a sample with around 99,000 distinct CDR3 sequences, about 16% of them seen once. This CDR3 has 15 residues. The V gene end was trimmed by 4 bases and the J gene end by 4 bases; junction bases not matched to a gene: 4. In germline, CDR1 is MNHNS, CDR2 SASEGT. This clonotype was counted at least ten times. The antigen remains unidentified.

Specimen: blood. This TCR derives from a woman between 50 and 59 years old with Graves' hyperthyroidism. The rearrangement uses TRBV6-1 and TRBJ2-6, with TRBD2 matching 7 bases. The CDR3 sequence: CASSGGLTGANVLTF. The CDR3, as DNA: TGTGCCAGCAGTGGGGGACTAACGGGGGCCAACGTCCTGACTTTC.